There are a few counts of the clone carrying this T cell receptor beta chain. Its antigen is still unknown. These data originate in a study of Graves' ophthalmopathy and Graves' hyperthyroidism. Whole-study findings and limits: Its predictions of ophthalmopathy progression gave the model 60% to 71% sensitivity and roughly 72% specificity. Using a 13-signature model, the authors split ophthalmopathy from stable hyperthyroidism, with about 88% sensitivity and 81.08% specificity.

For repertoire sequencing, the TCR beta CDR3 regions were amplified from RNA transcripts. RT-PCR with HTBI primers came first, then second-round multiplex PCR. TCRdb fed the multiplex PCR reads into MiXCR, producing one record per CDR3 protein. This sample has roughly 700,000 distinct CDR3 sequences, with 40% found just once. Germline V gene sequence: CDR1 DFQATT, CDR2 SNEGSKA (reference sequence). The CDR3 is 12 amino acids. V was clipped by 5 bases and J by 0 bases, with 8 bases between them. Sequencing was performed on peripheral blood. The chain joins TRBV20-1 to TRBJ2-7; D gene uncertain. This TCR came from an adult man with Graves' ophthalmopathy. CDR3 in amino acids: CSAPRSSYEQYF. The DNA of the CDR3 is TGCAGTGCTCCGAGGTCCTCCTACGAGCAGTACTTC.